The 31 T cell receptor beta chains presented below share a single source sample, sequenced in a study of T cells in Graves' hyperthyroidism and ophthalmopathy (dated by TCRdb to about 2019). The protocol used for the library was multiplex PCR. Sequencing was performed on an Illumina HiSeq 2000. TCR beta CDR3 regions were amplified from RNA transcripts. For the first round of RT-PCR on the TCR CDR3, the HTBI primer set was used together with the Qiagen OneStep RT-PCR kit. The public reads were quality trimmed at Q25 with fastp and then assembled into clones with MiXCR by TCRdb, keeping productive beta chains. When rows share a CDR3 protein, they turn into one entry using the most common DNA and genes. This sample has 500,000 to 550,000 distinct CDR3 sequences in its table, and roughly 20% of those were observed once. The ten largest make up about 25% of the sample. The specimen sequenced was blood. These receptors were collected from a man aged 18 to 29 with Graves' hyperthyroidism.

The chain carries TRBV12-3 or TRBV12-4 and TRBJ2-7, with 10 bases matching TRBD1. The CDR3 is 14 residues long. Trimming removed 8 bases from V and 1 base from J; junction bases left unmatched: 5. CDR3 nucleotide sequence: TGTGCCAGCGGTGGACAGGGGGGTTCCTACGAGCAGTACTTC. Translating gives CASGGQGGSYEQYF.

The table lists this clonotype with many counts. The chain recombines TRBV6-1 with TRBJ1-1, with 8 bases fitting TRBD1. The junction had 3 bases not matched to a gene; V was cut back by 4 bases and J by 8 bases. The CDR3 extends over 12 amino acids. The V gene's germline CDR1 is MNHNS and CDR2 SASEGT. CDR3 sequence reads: CASSVDRGEAFF. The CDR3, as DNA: TGTGCCAGCAGTGTAGACAGGGGAGAAGCTTTCTTT.

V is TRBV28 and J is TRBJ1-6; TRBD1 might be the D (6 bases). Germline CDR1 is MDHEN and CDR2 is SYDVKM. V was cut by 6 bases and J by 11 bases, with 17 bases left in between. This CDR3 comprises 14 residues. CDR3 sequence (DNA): TGTGCCAGCAGCCCCCCAGGGGAGGCCCCACCCCTCCACTTT. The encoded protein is CASSPPGEAPPLHF.

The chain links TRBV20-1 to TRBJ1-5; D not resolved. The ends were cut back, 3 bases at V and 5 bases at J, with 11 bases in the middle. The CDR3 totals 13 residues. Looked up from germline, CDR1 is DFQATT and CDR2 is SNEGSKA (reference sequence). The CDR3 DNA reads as TGCAGTGCTAGGGTAAGGGTGGATCAGCCCCAGCATTTT. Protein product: CSARVRVDQPQHF.

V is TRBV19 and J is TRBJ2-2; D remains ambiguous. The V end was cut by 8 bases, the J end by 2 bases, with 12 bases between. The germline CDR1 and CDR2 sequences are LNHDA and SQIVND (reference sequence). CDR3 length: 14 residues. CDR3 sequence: CASLETANTGELFF. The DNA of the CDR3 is TGTGCCAGTCTCGAAACAGCAAACACCGGGGAGCTGTTTTTT.

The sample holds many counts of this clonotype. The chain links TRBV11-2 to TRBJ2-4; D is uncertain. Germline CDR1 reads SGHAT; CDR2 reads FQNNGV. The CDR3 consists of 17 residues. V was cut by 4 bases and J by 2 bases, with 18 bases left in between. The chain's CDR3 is CASSSVPPPLPKNIQYF. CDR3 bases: TGTGCCAGCAGCTCCGTCCCCCCACCCCTACCCAAAAACATTCAGTACTTC.

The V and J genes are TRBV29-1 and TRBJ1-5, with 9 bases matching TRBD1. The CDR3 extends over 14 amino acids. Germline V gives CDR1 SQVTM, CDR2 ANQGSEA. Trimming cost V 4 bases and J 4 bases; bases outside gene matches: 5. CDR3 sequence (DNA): TGCAGCGTTGCCAAGGGGACAGGGAATCAGCCCCAGCATTTT. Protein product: CSVAKGTGNQPQHF.

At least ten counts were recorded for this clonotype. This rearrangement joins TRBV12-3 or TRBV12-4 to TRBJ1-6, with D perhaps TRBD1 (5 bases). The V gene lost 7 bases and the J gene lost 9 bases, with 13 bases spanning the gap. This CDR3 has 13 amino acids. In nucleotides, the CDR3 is TGTGCCAGCAAGGGGAGTGGGGGTTCACCCCTCCACTTT. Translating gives CASKGSGGSPLHF.

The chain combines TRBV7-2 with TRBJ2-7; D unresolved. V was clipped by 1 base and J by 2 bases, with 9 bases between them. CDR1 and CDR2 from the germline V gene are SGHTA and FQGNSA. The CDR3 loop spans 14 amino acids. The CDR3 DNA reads TGTGCCAGCAGCTTAGATTCATTTCCCTACGAGCAGTACTTC. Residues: CASSLDSFPYEQYF.

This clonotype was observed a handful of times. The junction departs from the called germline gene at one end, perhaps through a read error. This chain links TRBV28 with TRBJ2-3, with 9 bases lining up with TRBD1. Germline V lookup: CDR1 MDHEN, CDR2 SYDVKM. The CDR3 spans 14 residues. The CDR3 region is CTSSLGQGTDTQYF. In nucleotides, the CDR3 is TGTACCAGCAGTCTTGGACAGGGGACAGATACGCAGTATTTT.

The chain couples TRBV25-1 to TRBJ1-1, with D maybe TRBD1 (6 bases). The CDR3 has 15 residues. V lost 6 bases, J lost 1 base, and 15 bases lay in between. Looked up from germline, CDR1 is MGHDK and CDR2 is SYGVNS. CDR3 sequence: CASRKTTGSNTEAFF. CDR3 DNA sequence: TGTGCCAGCAGAAAAACTACAGGGTCGAACACTGAAGCTTTCTTT. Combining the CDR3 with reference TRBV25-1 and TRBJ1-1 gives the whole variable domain EADIYQTPRYLVIGTGKKITLECSQTMGHDKMYWYQQDPGMELHLIHYSYGVNSTEKGDLSSESTVSRIRTEHFPLTLESARPSHTSQYLCASRKTTGSNTEAFFGQGTRLTVV.

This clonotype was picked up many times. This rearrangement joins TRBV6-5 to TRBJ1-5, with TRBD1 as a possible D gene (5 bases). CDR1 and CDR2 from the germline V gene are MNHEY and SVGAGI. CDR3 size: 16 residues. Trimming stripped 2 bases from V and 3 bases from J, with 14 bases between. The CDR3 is CASSYRSPRANQPQHF. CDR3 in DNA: TGTGCCAGCAGTTACCGATCGCCCAGGGCCAATCAGCCCCAGCATTTT.

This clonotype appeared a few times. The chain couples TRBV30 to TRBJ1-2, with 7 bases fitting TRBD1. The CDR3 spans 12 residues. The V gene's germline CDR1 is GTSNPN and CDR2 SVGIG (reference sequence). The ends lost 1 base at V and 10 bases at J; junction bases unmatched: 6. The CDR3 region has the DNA TGTGCCTGGAGTGCACAGGGGTTGGCCTACACCTTC. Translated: CAWSAQGLAYTF.

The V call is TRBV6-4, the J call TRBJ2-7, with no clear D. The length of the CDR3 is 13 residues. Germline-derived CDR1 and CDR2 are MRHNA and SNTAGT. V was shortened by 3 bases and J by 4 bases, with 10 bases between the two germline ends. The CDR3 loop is CASSERAQYEQYF. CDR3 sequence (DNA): TGTGCCAGCAGTGAACGAGCCCAGTACGAGCAGTACTTC.

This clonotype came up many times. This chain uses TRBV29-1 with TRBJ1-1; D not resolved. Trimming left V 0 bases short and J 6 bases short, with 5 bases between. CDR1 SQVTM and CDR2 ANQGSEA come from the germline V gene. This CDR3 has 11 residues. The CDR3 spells CSVEEGSEAFF. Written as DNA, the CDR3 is TGCAGCGTTGAAGAGGGGTCTGAAGCTTTCTTT. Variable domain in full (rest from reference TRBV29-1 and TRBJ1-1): SAVISQKPSRDICQRGTSLTIQCQVDSQVTMMFWYRQQPGQSLTLIATANQGSEATYESGFVIDKFPISRPNLTFSTLTVSNMSPEDSSIYLCSVEEGSEAFFGQGTRLTVV.

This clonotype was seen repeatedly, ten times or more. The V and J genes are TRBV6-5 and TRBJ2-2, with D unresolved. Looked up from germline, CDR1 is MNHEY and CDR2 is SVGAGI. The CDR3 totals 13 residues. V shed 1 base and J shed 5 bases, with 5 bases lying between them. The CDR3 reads CASSYFRTGELFF. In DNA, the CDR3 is TGTGCCAGCAGTTACTTCAGAACCGGGGAGCTGTTTTTT.

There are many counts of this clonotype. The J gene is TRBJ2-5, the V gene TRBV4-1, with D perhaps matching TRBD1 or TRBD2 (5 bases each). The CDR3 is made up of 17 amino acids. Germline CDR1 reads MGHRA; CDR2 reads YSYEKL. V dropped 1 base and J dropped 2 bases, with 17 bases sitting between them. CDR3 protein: CASSQGFGKAGQETQYF. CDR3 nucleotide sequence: TGCGCCAGCAGCCAAGGATTCGGGAAGGCAGGGCAAGAGACCCAGTACTTC.

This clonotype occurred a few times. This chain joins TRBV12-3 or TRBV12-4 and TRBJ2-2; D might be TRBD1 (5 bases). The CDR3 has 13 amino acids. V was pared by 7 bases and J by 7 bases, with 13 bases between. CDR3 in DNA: TGTGCCAGCACTAACCAGGGAAGCGGGGAGCTGTTTTTT. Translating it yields CASTNQGSGELFF.

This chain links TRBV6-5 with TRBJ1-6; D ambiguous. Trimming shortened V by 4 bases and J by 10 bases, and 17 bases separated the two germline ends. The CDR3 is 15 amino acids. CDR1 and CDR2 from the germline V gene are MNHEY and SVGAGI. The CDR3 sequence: CASSSAAPTLSPLHF. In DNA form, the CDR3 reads TGTGCCAGCAGTTCCGCAGCCCCGACTCTCTCACCCCTCCACTTT.

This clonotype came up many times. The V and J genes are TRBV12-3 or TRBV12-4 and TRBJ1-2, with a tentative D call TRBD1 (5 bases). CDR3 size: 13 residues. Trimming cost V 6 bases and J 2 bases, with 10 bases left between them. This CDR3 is CASRDPGNYGYTF. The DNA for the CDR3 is TGTGCCAGCAGGGACCCAGGGAACTATGGCTACACCTTC.

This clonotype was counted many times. Here the CDR3 DNA reads TGCAGTGCTTCCGGCGATTTCTCTGGAAACACCATATATTTT. This codes for CSASGDFSGNTIYF. The chain is built from TRBV20-1 and TRBJ1-3; unclear D gene. The CDR3 has 14 amino acids. Germline loops: CDR1 DFQATT, CDR2 SNEGSKA (reference sequence). With 5 bases removed from V and 0 bases from J, the gap between germline ends came to 11 bases.

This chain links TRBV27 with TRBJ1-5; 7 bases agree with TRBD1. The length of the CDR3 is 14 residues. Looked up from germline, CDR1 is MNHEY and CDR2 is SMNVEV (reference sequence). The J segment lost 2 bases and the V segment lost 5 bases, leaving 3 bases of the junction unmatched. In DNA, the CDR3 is TGTGCCAGCAGTAACAGGGGCGGCAATCAGCCCCAGCATTTT. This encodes CASSNRGGNQPQHF.

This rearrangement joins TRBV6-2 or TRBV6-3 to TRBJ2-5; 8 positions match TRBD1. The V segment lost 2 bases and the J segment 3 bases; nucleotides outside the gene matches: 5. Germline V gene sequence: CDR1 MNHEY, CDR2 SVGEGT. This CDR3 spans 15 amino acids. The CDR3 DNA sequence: TGTGCCAGCAGTTACCCGACAGGGGCCGAAGAGACCCAGTACTTC. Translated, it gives CASSYPTGAEETQYF.

The CDR3 is CASSSAGAHGEQYF. The CDR3 DNA reads TGTGCCAGCAGCTCCGCAGGAGCCCATGGCGAGCAGTACTTC. The chain employs TRBV7-9 and TRBJ2-7; unclear D gene. The CDR3 contains 14 residues. Deletions cut 4 bases from V and 6 bases from J, with 16 bases between. Germline V gene sequence: CDR1 SEHNR, CDR2 FQNEAQ (reference sequence).

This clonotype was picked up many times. For the CDR3, the DNA is TGTGCCAGCAGTTTGCGAGGGGACACTGAAGCTTTCTTT. It translates to CASSLRGDTEAFF. V is TRBV28 and J is TRBJ1-1; tentative D call: TRBD1 (5 bases). V was clipped by 3 bases and J by 3 bases, with 8 bases between them. CDR1 MDHEN and CDR2 SYDVKM come from the germline V gene. The CDR3 has 13 residues.

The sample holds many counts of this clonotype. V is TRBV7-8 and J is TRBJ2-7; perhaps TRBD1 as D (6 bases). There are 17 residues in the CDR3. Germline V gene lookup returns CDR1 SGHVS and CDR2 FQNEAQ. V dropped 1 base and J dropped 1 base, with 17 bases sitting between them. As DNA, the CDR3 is TGTGCCAGCAGCTTAGTGTTTACAGGGCGCACATCCTACGAGCAGTACTTC. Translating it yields CASSLVFTGRTSYEQYF. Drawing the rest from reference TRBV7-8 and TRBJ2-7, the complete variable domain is GAGVSQSPRYKVAKRGQDVALRCDPISGHVSLFWYQQALGQGPEFLTYFQNEAQLDKSGLPSDRFFAERPEGSVSTLKIQRTQQEDSAVYLCASSLVFTGRTSYEQYFGPGTRLTVT.

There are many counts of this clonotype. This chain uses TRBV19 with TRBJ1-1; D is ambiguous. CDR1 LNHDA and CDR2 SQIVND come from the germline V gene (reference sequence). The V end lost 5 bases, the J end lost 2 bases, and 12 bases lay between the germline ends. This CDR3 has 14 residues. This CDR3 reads CASSSFRGNTEAFF. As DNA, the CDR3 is TGTGCCAGTAGTTCCTTTCGAGGAAACACTGAAGCTTTCTTT. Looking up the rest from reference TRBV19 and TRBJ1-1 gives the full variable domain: DGGITQSPKYLFRKEGQNVTLSCEQNLNHDAMYWYRQDPGQGLRLIYYSQIVNDFQKGDIAEGYSVSREKKESFPLTVTSAQKNPTAFYLCASSSFRGNTEAFFGQGTRLTVV.

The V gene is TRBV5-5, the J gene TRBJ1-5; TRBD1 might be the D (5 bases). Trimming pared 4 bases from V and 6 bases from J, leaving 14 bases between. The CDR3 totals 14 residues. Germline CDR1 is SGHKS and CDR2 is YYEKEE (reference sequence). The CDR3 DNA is TGTGCCAGCAGCCAAGGGTTCGGGGGTCAGCCCCAGCATTTT. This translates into CASSQGFGGQPQHF.

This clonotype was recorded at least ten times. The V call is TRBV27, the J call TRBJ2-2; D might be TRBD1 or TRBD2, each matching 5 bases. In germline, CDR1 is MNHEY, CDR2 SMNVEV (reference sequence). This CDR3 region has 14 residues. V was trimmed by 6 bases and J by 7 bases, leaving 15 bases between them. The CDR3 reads CASSYQGAGGELFF. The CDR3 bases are TGTGCCAGCAGCTACCAGGGCGCGGGCGGGGAGCTGTTTTTT.

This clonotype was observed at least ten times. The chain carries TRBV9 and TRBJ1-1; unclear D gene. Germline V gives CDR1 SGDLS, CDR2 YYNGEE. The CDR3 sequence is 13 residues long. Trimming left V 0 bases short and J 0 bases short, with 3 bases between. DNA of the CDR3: TGTGCCAGCAGCGTAGGGATGAACACTGAAGCTTTCTTT. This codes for CASSVGMNTEAFF.

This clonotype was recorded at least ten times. The CDR3 nucleotides read TGTGCCAGCATTCAGGTCAATCAGCCCCAGCATTTT. As protein: CASIQVNQPQHF. The chain combines TRBV6-1 with TRBJ1-5; D unclear. V lost 7 bases and J lost 3, with 7 bases in between. The CDR3 is 12 residues long. Germline CDR1 is MNHNS and CDR2 is SASEGT.